The next 18 T cell receptor beta chains were all read from a single sample in a study of radiation and T cells in renal cell carcinoma. Indicated time point: blood 2 weeks post-SBRT. Sample treatment: 15 Gy SBRT to primary tumor, nephrectomy 4 weeks later. Profiling relied on immunoSEQ multiplex PCR, and the TCRdb table lists in-frame clones only, not all of them. The data hold 150,000 to 180,000 clones, with around 90% observed a single time. The sequencing used blood, collected from a patient whose treatment included radiotherapy and nephrectomy. These receptors all stem from a woman in her fifties or sixties with renal cell carcinoma.

The J gene is TRBJ1-2, the V gene TRBV28; 9 bases fit TRBD1. CDR3 size: 13 residues. Germline trimming cut 8 bases from V and 4 bases from J; bases unmatched to any gene: 5. The germline V gene has CDR1 MDHEN and CDR2 SYDVKM. CDR3 loop: CASGRGQGYGYTF. The CDR3 nucleotides are TGTGCCAGCGGAAGGGGACAGGGCTATGGCTACACCTTC.

J is TRBJ1-5 and V is TRBV19, with 9 nucleotides matching TRBD1. With 7 bases clipped from V and 4 bases from J, the junction kept 14 bases outside the gene matches. This CDR3 region has 17 residues. Germline CDR1 LNHDA, CDR2 SQIVND (reference sequence). The CDR3 coding sequence is TGTGCCAGTAAAGAGACAGGGGGACCAGTCGCTAATCAGCCCCAGCATTTT. Translated, it gives CASKETGGPVANQPQHF.

The CDR3 loop reads CASSLVGGGVGYTF. CDR3 nucleotides: TGTGCCAGCAGCTTAGTTGGAGGGGGGGTTGGCTACACCTTC. This chain uses TRBV7-2 with TRBJ1-2; tentatively, D is TRBD1 (6 bases). CDR3 length: 14 residues. Trimming removed 1 base at V and 7 bases at J, with 13 bases between. Germline V gene lookup returns CDR1 SGHTA and CDR2 FQGNSA.

The chain is built from TRBV9 and TRBJ2-3; 9 bases are shared with TRBD1. Germline V CDR1 and CDR2: SGDLS, YYNGEE. The CDR3 consists of 14 residues. J gave up 5 bases and V 7 bases, and 8 bases lay outside the gene matches. DNA of the CDR3: TGTGCCAGCGGCGGAACAGGGGGCGGAGATACGCAGTATTTT. It yields the protein CASGGTGGGDTQYF.

The V gene is TRBV6-1, the J gene TRBJ1-2; D possibly corresponds to TRBD1 (6 bases). CDR3 size: 14 residues. V was pared by 5 bases and J by 1 base, with 11 bases between. Germline loops: CDR1 MNHNS, CDR2 SASEGT. In DNA form, the CDR3 reads TGTGCCAGCAGTTATCTGGACAGTAACTATGGCTACACCTTC. Its protein is CASSYLDSNYGYTF.

The chain has TRBV4-2 and TRBJ1-1, with 7 bases fitting TRBD1. This CDR3 is 17 amino acids long. J lost 5 bases, V lost 2 bases, and 14 bases had no gene match. The germline gives CDR1 LGHNA, CDR2 YNFKEQ. The CDR3 is CASSQSLGGRGWTEAFF. The CDR3 DNA sequence: TGTGCCAGCAGCCAATCATTAGGCGGCAGGGGGTGGACTGAAGCTTTCTTT.

The V and J genes are TRBV5-8 and TRBJ2-1, with a possible D match to TRBD1 (6 bases). The CDR3 sequence is 13 residues long. The V gene lost 4 bases and the J gene lost 8 bases, with 13 bases spanning the gap. Germline lookup yields CDR1 SGHTS and CDR2 YDEGEE. CDR3 protein: CASSLNRDHEQFF. CDR3 nucleotide sequence: TGTGCCAGCAGCCTGAACAGGGACCATGAGCAGTTCTTC.

The chain links TRBV7-9 to TRBJ2-5; the D gene could be TRBD1 or TRBD2 (5 bases each). The length of the CDR3 is 15 residues. The germline V gene encodes CDR1 SEHNR and CDR2 FQNEAQ (reference sequence). The V and J ends lost 5 bases and 1 base respectively, with 14 bases between them. The CDR3 nucleotides read TGTGCCAGCAGCCCCGGGACCGTGGCCCAAGAGACCCAGTACTTC. Its protein product is CASSPGTVAQETQYF.

The chain is built from TRBV4-1 and TRBJ2-3; D is uncertain. Germline assignment: CDR1 MGHRA and CDR2 YSYEKL. V was trimmed by 2 bases and J by 0 bases, leaving 12 bases between them. This CDR3 has 16 residues. CDR3 protein: CASSQKGTSSTDTQYF. The DNA of the CDR3 is TGCGCCAGCAGCCAAAAGGGTACCTCTAGCACAGATACGCAGTATTTT.

This chain uses TRBV5-1 with TRBJ2-1, with D possibly TRBD1 on 5 matching bases. Germline CDR1 is SGHRS and CDR2 is YFSETQ. Trimming took off 0 bases at V and 3 bases at J, with 7 bases between the two ends. The CDR3 has 14 residues. The CDR3 is CASSLGQIYNEQFF. The CDR3 nucleotides are TGCGCCAGCAGCTTGGGACAGATCTACAATGAGCAGTTCTTC.

The gene calls are TRBV28 and TRBJ2-2; D unclear. This CDR3 comprises 17 residues. Germline V gene data show CDR1 as MDHEN and CDR2 as SYDVKM. Trimming removed 1 base at V and 0 bases at J, with 12 bases between. CDR3 residues: CASSLLGRSTNTGELFF. CDR3 nucleotide sequence: TGTGCCAGCAGTTTATTGGGCAGATCAACGAACACCGGGGAGCTGTTTTTT.

This sequence joins TRBV5-1 and TRBJ1-3, with TRBD1 identical over 8 bases. The CDR3 covers 15 residues. Trimming took 4 bases from V and 8 from J; bases not matched to a gene: 11. Looked up from germline, CDR1 is SGHRS and CDR2 is YFSETQ. The CDR3 coding sequence is TGCGCCAGCAGCAAACGGACAGGGAGTGGGGACACCATATATTTT. As protein: CASSKRTGSGDTIYF.

The rearrangement joins TRBV29-1 to TRBJ1-2; weak D call: TRBD1 (5 bases). CDR3 length equals 14 residues. Trimming shortened V by 7 bases and J by 4 bases, and 19 bases separated the two germline ends. Germline CDR1 is SQVTM and CDR2 is ANQGSEA. The CDR3 region has the DNA TGCAGCGCAGGAGGGGTAGGACAAAGCTATGGCTACACCTTC. Translation: CSAGGVGQSYGYTF.

The table lists this clone with a count of one. The rearrangement uses TRBV5-1 and TRBJ1-2; D is unresolved. V shed 4 bases and J shed 4 bases, with 17 bases lying between them. The CDR3 runs 15 residues. The germline gives CDR1 SGHRS, CDR2 YFSETQ. The CDR3 region has the DNA TGCGCCAGCAGCCAAGACGGCTCCTCCGCCTATGGCTACACCTTC. The encoded protein is CASSQDGSSAYGYTF.

The chain couples TRBV9 to TRBJ1-2; the match to TRBD1 covers 8 bases. Germline V gene sequence: CDR1 SGDLS, CDR2 YYNGEE. The CDR3 length is 16 residues. J lost 4 bases, V lost 4 bases, and 12 bases had no gene match. This CDR3 reads CASSHNRGISVYGYTF. The CDR3 DNA reads TGTGCCAGCAGCCACAACAGGGGGATTTCGGTCTATGGCTACACCTTC.

This clone appeared once. The J gene is TRBJ1-1, the V gene TRBV20-1; a weak D match, TRBD1 (6 bases). Germline CDR1 DFQATT, CDR2 SNEGSKA (reference sequence). Trimming stripped 8 bases from V and 1 base from J, with 8 bases between. CDR3 length equals 11 residues. Written as DNA, the CDR3 is TGCAGTATACAGGGGAACACTGAAGCTTTCTTT. Translating gives CSIQGNTEAFF.

This chain connects TRBV6-5 to TRBJ1-5; possibly TRBD1 for D (5 bases). The V and J ends lost 4 bases and 1 base respectively, with 8 bases between them. This CDR3 region has 14 residues. Germline V gene lookup returns CDR1 MNHEY and CDR2 SVGAGI. CDR3 protein: CASSSGASNQPQHF. DNA for the CDR3: TGTGCCAGCAGTTCCGGGGCCAGCAATCAGCCCCAGCATTTT.

The genes are TRBV29-1 and TRBJ2-5, with 12 bases that match TRBD2. The CDR3 has 16 amino acids. J lost 4 bases, V lost 0 bases, and 6 bases had no gene match. Per the germline V gene, CDR1 is SQVTM and CDR2 is ANQGSEA. The CDR3 loop reads CSVEDLAGGPGETQYF. The CDR3 nucleotides are TGCAGCGTTGAAGATCTAGCGGGGGGGCCAGGAGAGACCCAGTACTTC.